This TCR beta chain was sequenced during a study of blood T cell repertoires in COVID-19. Study-level background: Whether acute or convalescent, the COVID-19 samples came from the United States, Italy and Spain. T cells, B-cell-depleted T cells, or PBMCs supplied cDNA or gDNA.

In the authors' methods: Researchers report that nucleated cell counts were estimated from reference gene primer amplification. Using immunoSEQ multiplex PCR, the repertoire was profiled, and TCRdb retains in-frame clones only, with some absent. That table gives V, J and clone size, and the DNA gave D and trimming. This sample yields about 110,000 clones, of which 75% to 85% are seen a single time; 16% belongs to the top ten. After removal of 3 bases from V and 5 bases from J, the junction contained 7 bases not matched to a gene. Germline CDR1 reads LGHNA; CDR2 reads YSLEER. The CDR3 loop spans 15 amino acids.

The origin of this receptor is a woman aged 55 to 70 with acute or convalescent COVID-19. V gene TRBV4-3 combines with J gene TRBJ2-7; 10 bases map to TRBD1. Sequenced input: peripheral blood. The CDR3 spells CASSHTGQGSHEQYF. CDR3 sequence (DNA): TGCGCCAGCAGCCACACGGGACAGGGGTCGCACGAGCAGTACTTC.